These 18 T cell receptor beta chains originate from one sample sequenced in a study of shared clonotypes between healthy human individuals. Using immunoSEQ multiplex PCR, the repertoire was profiled, and TCRdb retains in-frame clones only, with some absent. The table records fewer than 400,000 clones, approximately 79% of them present only once. Material: memory CD4+ T cells sorted from blood. The subset was: CD45RA-negative fraction. These receptors came from a man under 40 in good health.

Comment on this clone: This sample includes further DNA sequences coding for the same CDR3. V is TRBV5-4 and J is TRBJ2-5; D is unresolved. V lost 0 bases and J lost 0, with 6 bases in between. The length of the CDR3 is 14 residues. In germline, CDR1 is SGHNT, CDR2 YYREEE (reference sequence). For the CDR3, the DNA is TGTGCCAGCAGCTTGGACAGTAACCAAGAGACCCAGTACTTC. As protein: CASSLDSNQETQYF.

This clone appeared a single time. A read error may be the cause here, since a much bigger clone is one base away. The CDR3 DNA sequence: TGTGCCAGCAGTGACAGGGCCGGGGCCAACGTCCTGACTTTC. Amino acids: CASSDRAGANVLTF. The gene calls are TRBV6-1 and TRBJ2-6; D might be TRBD1 (5 bases). The ends were cut back, 3 bases at V and 4 bases at J, with 7 bases in the middle. This CDR3 spans 14 amino acids. Germline V gives CDR1 MNHNS, CDR2 SASEGT.

The rearrangement uses TRBV13 and TRBJ2-7, with a possible D match to TRBD2 (5 bases). This CDR3 has 14 residues. Germline assignment: CDR1 PRHDT and CDR2 FYEKMQ (reference sequence). Trimming pared 5 bases from V and 2 bases from J, leaving 13 bases between. The CDR3 reads CASSRRTGTYEQYF. The CDR3 DNA reads TGTGCCAGCAGCCGGAGGACTGGAACCTACGAGCAGTACTTC.

The V and J genes are TRBV28 and TRBJ1-2; a possible D gene is TRBD1 (5 bases). Trimming shortened V by 4 bases and J by 3 bases, and 18 bases separated the two germline ends. The CDR3 consists of 16 residues. Looked up from germline, CDR1 is MDHEN and CDR2 is SYDVKM. The CDR3 spells CASSSSTGEIYYGYTF. The CDR3 DNA is TGTGCCAGCAGTTCGTCCACAGGAGAGATTTACTATGGCTACACCTTC.

This clone has only one observation. The chain carries TRBV7-9 and TRBJ2-7; D may be TRBD2 (6 bases). Trimming removed 2 bases at V and 5 bases at J, with 13 bases between. This CDR3 contains 14 residues. The V gene's germline CDR1 is SEHNR and CDR2 FQNEAQ (reference sequence). CDR3 sequence: CASSLTGAVHEQYF. The DNA of the CDR3 is TGTGCCAGCAGCTTAACGGGAGCGGTCCACGAGCAGTACTTC.

The table lists this clone with a few counts. The chain is built from TRBV7-2 and TRBJ1-2; 9 nucleotides match TRBD1. Trimming took 4 bases from V and 5 from J; bases not matched to a gene: 8. Germline V gene lookup returns CDR1 SGHTA and CDR2 FQGNSA. CDR3 length: 15 amino acids. The CDR3, as DNA: TGTGCCAGCAGCTCAACCGGGACAGGGTCTTATGGCTACACCTTC. It specifies CASSSTGTGSYGYTF.

The gene calls are TRBV6-4 and TRBJ2-1, with D perhaps TRBD1 or TRBD2 (5 bases each). Trimming took 6 bases from V and 6 from J, leaving 18 bases between them. This CDR3 contains 15 residues. Looked up from germline, CDR1 is MRHNA and CDR2 is SNTAGT. The chain's CDR3 is CASSAEGRSSNEQFF. The CDR3 region has the DNA TGTGCCAGCAGCGCTGAGGGGCGGAGTTCCAATGAGCAGTTCTTC.

The genes are TRBV28 and TRBJ2-5, with D perhaps TRBD1 (6 bases). Looked up from germline, CDR1 is MDHEN and CDR2 is SYDVKM. The V and J ends lost 2 bases and 4 bases respectively, with 8 bases between them. This CDR3 contains 13 residues. The CDR3 loop is CASSLRGLETQYF. The CDR3 DNA sequence: TGTGCCAGCAGTTTAAGGGGGTTAGAGACCCAGTACTTC. The variable domain in full, completed from reference TRBV28 and TRBJ2-5, reads DVKVTQSSRYLVKRTGEKVFLECVQDMDHENMFWYRQDPGLGLRLIYFSYDVKMKEKGDIPEGYSVSREKKERFSLILESASTNQTSMYLCASSLRGLETQYFGPGTRLLVL.

CDR3 in amino acids: CSVEDRVGASKAFF. DNA of the CDR3: TGCAGCGTTGAAGATCGTGTCGGCGCCTCCAAAGCTTTCTTT. The rearrangement links TRBV29-1 to TRBJ1-1, with D uncertain. Deletions cut 0 bases from V and 9 bases from J, with 17 bases between. This CDR3 region has 14 residues. Germline V gives CDR1 SQVTM, CDR2 ANQGSEA.

The chain recombines TRBV5-4 with TRBJ2-7, with a possible D match to TRBD1 (5 bases). This CDR3 is 15 amino acids long. Per germline, CDR1 SGHNT and CDR2 YYREEE (reference sequence). V lost 2 bases to trimming and J lost 0 bases, with 12 bases between them. DNA for the CDR3: TGTGCCAGCAGCTTTAGGGGTTCGAGCTCCTACGAGCAGTACTTC. It codes for CASSFRGSSSYEQYF.

The rearrangement uses TRBV29-1 and TRBJ2-2; 7 bases map to TRBD1. The CDR3 extends over 14 amino acids. Trimming took 6 bases from V and 1 from J; bases not matched to a gene: 5. Germline values: CDR1 SQVTM, CDR2 ANQGSEA. The CDR3 here is CSVGRDRNTGELFF. CDR3 bases: TGCAGCGTAGGACGGGACAGGAACACCGGGGAGCTGTTTTTT.

This chain uses TRBV28 with TRBJ2-7, with 9 bases that match TRBD1. CDR1 MDHEN and CDR2 SYDVKM come from the germline V gene. CDR3 length equals 16 residues. V gave up 4 bases and J gave up 5 bases; unmatched junction bases: 12. The CDR3 nucleotides are TGTGCCAGCAGTTCTACCGGGACAGGGCTTTCCCACGAGCAGTACTTC. It is translated as CASSSTGTGLSHEQYF.

The chain uses TRBV2 and TRBJ2-2; unclear D gene. Germline CDR1 and CDR2: SNHLY and FYNNEI. The CDR3 is made up of 14 amino acids. V lost 6 bases to trimming and J lost 3 bases, with 11 bases between them. CDR3 DNA: TGTGCCAGCAGAGTAGTTAGGGACACCGGGGAGCTGTTTTTT. Translating it yields CASRVVRDTGELFF.

CDR3 residues: CAISEGASGPLYNEQFF. The CDR3 DNA sequence: TGTGCCATCAGTGAGGGGGCTAGCGGGCCCCTATACAATGAGCAGTTCTTC. The chain has TRBV10-3 and TRBJ2-1, with TRBD2 matching over 8 bases. This CDR3 is 17 amino acids long. The J segment lost 4 bases and the V segment lost 2 bases, leaving 10 bases of the junction unmatched. Germline loops: CDR1 ENHRY, CDR2 SYGVKD.

DNA for the CDR3: TGTGCCAGCAGTTACGGCACGGGGAGGACCTACGAGCAGTACTTC. Protein sequence: CASSYGTGRTYEQYF. This rearrangement joins TRBV6-6 to TRBJ2-7; tentative D call: TRBD2 (6 bases). CDR1 is MNHNY and CDR2 is SVGAGI in the germline V gene (reference sequence). Trimming pared 2 bases from V and 2 bases from J, leaving 13 bases between. CDR3 size: 15 residues.

The chain recombines TRBV19 with TRBJ2-2, with D hard to call. Deletions cut 4 bases from V and 5 bases from J, with 2 bases between. Germline-derived CDR1 and CDR2 are LNHDA and SQIVND (reference sequence). This CDR3 has 11 amino acids. In DNA form, the CDR3 reads TGTGCCAGTAGTAGGACCGGGGAGCTGTTTTTT. Translation: CASSRTGELFF. Full variable domain (rest looked up from reference TRBV19 and TRBJ2-2): DGGITQSPKYLFRKEGQNVTLSCEQNLNHDAMYWYRQDPGQGLRLIYYSQIVNDFQKGDIAEGYSVSREKKESFPLTVTSAQKNPTAFYLCASSRTGELFFGEGSRLTVL.

This clone was observed at least ten times. The gene calls are TRBV11-2 and TRBJ2-1, with 11 bases identical to TRBD2. Germline assignment: CDR1 SGHAT and CDR2 FQNNGV. V lost 5 bases and J lost 10; bases outside the gene matches: 13. The length of the CDR3 is 16 residues. CDR3 coding DNA: TGTGCCAGCAGCCCGCTAGCGGGAGGCCATAGGTGGGAGCAGTTCTTC. This codes for CASSPLAGGHRWEQFF. The full variable domain, with the rest looked up from reference TRBV11-2 and TRBJ2-1, is EAGVAQSPRYKIIEKRQSVAFWCNPISGHATLYWYQQILGQGPKLLIQFQNNGVVDDSQLPKDRFSAERLKGVDSTLKIQPAKLEDSAVYLCASSPLAGGHRWEQFFGPGTRLTVL.

This chain links TRBV7-8 with TRBJ1-2, with 7 bases matching TRBD1. Looked up from germline, CDR1 is SGHVS and CDR2 is FQNEAQ. Germline trimming cut 4 bases from V and 4 bases from J; bases unmatched to any gene: 18. This CDR3 contains 18 residues. The CDR3 DNA reads as TGTGCCAGCAGCTCCTCCCCGTCCGGACAGGCATCGGCCTATGGCTACACCTTC. This encodes CASSSSPSGQASAYGYTF. The variable domain in full, with the rest retrieved from reference TRBV7-8 and TRBJ1-2, is GAGVSQSPRYKVAKRGQDVALRCDPISGHVSLFWYQQALGQGPEFLTYFQNEAQLDKSGLPSDRFFAERPEGSVSTLKIQRTQQEDSAVYLCASSSSPSGQASAYGYTFGSGTRLTVV.